The clone carrying this T cell receptor beta chain was detected many times. Antigen unknown. As to time point: pre-sensitization, week 0. Sample treatment: therapeutic diphenylcyclopropenone sensitization with weekly scalp DPC. Blood draws came before every patch-test application. CDR3 length: 11 amino acids. Germline assignment: CDR1 DFQATT and CDR2 SNEGSKA (reference sequence). Between the trimmed V and J ends, which lost 6 bases and 5 bases, there was a span of 11 bases. This sample stems from a study of human T cells and chemical hapten exposure. At the level of the study: Patches that contained 0.01% DPC were applied to the upper back and read at 6 days.

Study findings and constraints: Expanded TCRs clustered into significantly more large CDR3 similarity groups than controls, the analysis revealed.

In the original processing: A typical sample had 95,638 TCRs, with about 23,224 to 690,600 overall. TCRdb passed the RACE reads through MiXCR, listing each CDR3 protein once. In this record, the V and J calls reflect TCRdb's handling and not the investigators' own analysis. The table lists under 100,000 distinct CDR3 sequences, 8.5% of them singletons, with 2.5% to 3% in the top ten. This TCR was recovered from a man in his forties with alopecia areata. Some clones in this sample may be carry-over from other donors' samples. V gene TRBV20-1 combines with J gene TRBJ2-7; a possible D gene is TRBD2 (5 bases). The sample here was whole blood, taken in connection with sensitization to the hapten diphenylcyclopropenone (DPC). The CDR3 loop reads CSARPGNEQYF. The CDR3 DNA reads as TGCAGTGCCCGTCCGGGGAACGAGCAGTACTTC.